This record covers a single T cell receptor (beta chain). No antigen is known for it. The assay was immunoSEQ multiplex PCR, and TCRdb's table has in-frame clones only and misses some. The sample yields 200,000 or so clones, around 92% seen once. Per the germline V gene, CDR1 is SNHLY and CDR2 is FYNNEI. The V end lost 2 bases, the J end lost 2 bases, and 3 bases lay between the germline ends. CDR3 length: 12 amino acids. This specimen comes from a study of T cell responses to AZD1222 COVID-19 vaccine. Overall study findings and caveats: Targeting of unmutated variant regions was reportedly seen in nearly half of spike-specific TCRs. Mapped onto spike, vaccine-associated CD4 TCRs spanned it and were dominant at 160-218 and 743-854. Donors in the cohort were predominantly white British and more often female, and clonal diversity was possibly underestimated.

The source was peripheral blood, collected on day 0 of AZD1222 vaccination. The TCR sequence derives from an adult in good health. This chain joins TRBV2 and TRBJ1-2; no reliable D call. The DNA of the CDR3 is TGTGCCAGCAGTGAAAGCAACTATGGCTACACCTTC. This translates into CASSESNYGYTF.